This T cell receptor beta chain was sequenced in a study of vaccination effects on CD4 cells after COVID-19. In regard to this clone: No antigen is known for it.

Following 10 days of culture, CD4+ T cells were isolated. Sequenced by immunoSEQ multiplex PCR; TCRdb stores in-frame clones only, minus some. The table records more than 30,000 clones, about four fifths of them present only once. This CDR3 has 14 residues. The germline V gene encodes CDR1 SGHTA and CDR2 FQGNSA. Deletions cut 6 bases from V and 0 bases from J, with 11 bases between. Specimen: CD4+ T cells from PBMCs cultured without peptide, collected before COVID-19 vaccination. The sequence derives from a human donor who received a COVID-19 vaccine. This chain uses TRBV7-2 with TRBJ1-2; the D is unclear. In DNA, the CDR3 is TGTGCCAGCAGGGCAGTCATAGCTAACTATGGCTACACCTTC. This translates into CASRAVIANYGYTF.